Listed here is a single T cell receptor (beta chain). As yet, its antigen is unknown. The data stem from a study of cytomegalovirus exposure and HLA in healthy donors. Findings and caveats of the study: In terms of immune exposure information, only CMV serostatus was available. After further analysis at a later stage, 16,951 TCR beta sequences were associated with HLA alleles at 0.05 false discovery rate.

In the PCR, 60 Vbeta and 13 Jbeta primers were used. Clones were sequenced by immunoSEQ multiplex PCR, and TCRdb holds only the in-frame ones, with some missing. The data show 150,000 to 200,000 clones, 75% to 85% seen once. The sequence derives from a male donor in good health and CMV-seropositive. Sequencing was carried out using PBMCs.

The CDR3 here is CASSPPRGYTEAFF. In DNA, the CDR3 is TGTGCCAGCAGCCCCCCAAGGGGGTACACTGAAGCTTTCTTT. The chain combines TRBV5-8 with TRBJ1-1, with a weak D call TRBD1 (6 bases). Germline V gene sequence: CDR1 SGHTS, CDR2 YDEGEE. The germline V and J ends were trimmed by 4 bases and 3 bases, with 13 bases remaining between them. The CDR3 is 14 amino acids. The full variable domain, with the rest looked up from reference TRBV5-8 and TRBJ1-1, is EAGVTQSPTHLIKTRGQQATLRCSPISGHTSVYWYQQALGLGLQFLLWYDEGEERNRGNFPPRFSGRQFPNYSSELNVNALELEDSALYLCASSPPRGYTEAFFGQGTRLTVV.